This TCR beta chain was captured by sequencing in a study of blood T cell repertoires in COVID-19. At the level of the study: COVID-19 samples, acute and convalescent, were from the United States, Italy and Spain. T cells, B-cell-depleted T cells, or PBMCs provided the cDNA or gDNA that served as material.

Clones were read by immunoSEQ multiplex PCR, and TCRdb kept only the in-frame ones, dropping some. This table holds 150,000 to 200,000 clones, approximately 86% found once. This clone was counted ten times or more. This receptor was obtained from a man aged 60-69 years with acute or convalescent COVID-19. What was sequenced was peripheral blood.

In nucleotides, the CDR3 is TGTGCCAGCAGCCCAGAACAGGGGATGAACACCGGGGAGCTGTTTTTT. Amino acids: CASSPEQGMNTGELFF. The V and J genes are TRBV7-6 and TRBJ2-2, with 7 bases matching TRBD1. This CDR3 has 16 amino acids. The V gene's germline CDR1 is SGHVS and CDR2 FNYEAQ. V lost 5 bases and J lost 1; bases outside the gene matches: 7.